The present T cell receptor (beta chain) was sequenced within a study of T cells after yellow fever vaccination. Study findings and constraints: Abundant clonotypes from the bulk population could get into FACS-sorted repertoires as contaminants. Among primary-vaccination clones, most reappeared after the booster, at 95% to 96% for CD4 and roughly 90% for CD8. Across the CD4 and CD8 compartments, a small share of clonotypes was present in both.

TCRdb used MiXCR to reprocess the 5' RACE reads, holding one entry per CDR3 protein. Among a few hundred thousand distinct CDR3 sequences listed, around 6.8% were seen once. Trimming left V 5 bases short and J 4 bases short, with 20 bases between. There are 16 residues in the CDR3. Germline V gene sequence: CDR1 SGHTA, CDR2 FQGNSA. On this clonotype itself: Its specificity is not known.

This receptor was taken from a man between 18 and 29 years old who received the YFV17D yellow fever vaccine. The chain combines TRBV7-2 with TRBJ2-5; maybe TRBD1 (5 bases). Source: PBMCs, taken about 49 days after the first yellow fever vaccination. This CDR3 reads CASSLPWAGMGETQYF. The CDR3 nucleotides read TGTGCCAGCAGCCTCCCCTGGGCAGGGATGGGAGAGACCCAGTACTTC.